Sequencing of this TCR beta chain was carried out in a study of CD8 T cells in ankylosing spondylitis. Study findings and constraints: Disease-linked clones were CD8+ and relatively rare in peripheral blood. What seemed typical of ankylosing spondylitis blood was a TCR beta motif built from about 8 highly homologous variants.

This clonotype was detected only a few times. Its antigen is currently unknown. TCRdb itself ran the 5' RACE reads through MiXCR, one entry per CDR3 protein. The table lists about 400,000 distinct CDR3 sequences, more than 20% of them singletons. The J segment lost 2 bases and the V segment lost 0 bases, leaving 2 bases of the junction unmatched. Germline V lookup: CDR1 DFQATT, CDR2 SNEGSKA (reference sequence). This CDR3 is 15 amino acids long. This chain connects TRBV20-1 to TRBJ2-1; 9 positions match TRBD2. The source is a male donor with ankylosing spondylitis. Specimen: blood, either unsorted or a sorted T cell fraction (not recorded which). The CDR3 is CSARDLAGTYNEQFF. The CDR3, as DNA: TGCAGTGCTAGAGATCTAGCGGGAACCTACAATGAGCAGTTCTTC.